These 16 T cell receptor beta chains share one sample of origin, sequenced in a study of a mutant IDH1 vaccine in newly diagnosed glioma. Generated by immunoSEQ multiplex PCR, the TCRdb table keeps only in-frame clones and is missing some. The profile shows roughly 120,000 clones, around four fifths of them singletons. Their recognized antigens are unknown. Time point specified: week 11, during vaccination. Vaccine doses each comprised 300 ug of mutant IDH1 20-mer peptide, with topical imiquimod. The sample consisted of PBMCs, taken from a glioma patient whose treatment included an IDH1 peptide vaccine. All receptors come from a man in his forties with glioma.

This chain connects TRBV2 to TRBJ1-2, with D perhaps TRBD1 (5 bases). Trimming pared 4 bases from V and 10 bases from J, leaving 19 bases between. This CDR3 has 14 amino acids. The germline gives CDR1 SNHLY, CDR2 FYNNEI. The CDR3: CASSVWTQTGNYTF. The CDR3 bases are TGTGCCAGCAGTGTTTGGACACAAACCGGGAACTACACCTTC.

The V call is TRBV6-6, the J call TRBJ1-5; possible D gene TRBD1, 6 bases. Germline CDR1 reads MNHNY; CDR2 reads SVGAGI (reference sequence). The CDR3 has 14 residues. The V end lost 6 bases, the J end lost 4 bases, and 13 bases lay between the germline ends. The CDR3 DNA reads TGTGCCAGCAGCCTTTTACAGGGAAATCAGCCCCAGCATTTT. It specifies CASSLLQGNQPQHF.

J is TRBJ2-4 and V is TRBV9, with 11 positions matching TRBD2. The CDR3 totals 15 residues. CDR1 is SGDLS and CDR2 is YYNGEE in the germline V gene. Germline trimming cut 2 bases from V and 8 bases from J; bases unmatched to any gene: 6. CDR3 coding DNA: TGTGCCAGCAGCGTTACTAGCGGGAGTGGATACATTCAGTACTTC. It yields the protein CASSVTSGSGYIQYF.

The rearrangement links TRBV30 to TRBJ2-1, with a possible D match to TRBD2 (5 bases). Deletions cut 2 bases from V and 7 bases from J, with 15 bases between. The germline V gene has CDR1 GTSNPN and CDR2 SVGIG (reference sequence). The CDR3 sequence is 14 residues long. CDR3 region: CAWSKEGGYNEQFF. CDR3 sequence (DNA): TGTGCCTGGAGTAAAGAGGGTGGGTATAATGAGCAGTTCTTC.

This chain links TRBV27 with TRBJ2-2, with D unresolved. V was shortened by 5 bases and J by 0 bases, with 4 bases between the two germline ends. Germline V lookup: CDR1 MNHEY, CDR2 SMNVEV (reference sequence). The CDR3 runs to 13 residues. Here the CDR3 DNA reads TGTGCCAGCAGTCCTCCGAACACCGGGGAGCTGTTTTTT. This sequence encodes CASSPPNTGELFF.

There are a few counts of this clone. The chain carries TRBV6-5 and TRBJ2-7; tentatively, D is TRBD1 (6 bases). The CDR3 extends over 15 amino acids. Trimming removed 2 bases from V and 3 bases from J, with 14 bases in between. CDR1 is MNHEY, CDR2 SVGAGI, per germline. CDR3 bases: TGTGCCAGCAGTTACCAGGACAGTCCTAGCTACGAGCAGTACTTC. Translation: CASSYQDSPSYEQYF.

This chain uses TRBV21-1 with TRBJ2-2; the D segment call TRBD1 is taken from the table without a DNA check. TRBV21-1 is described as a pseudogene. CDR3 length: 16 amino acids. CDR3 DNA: TGTGCCAGCAGCAAAGTTCCGACAAGGAACACCGGGGAGCTGTTTTTT. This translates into CASSKVPTRNTGELFF.

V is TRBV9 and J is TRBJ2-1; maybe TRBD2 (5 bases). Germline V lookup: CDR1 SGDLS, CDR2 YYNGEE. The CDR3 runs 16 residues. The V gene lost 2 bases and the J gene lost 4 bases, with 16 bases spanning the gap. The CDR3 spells CASSVFPSSLYNEQFF. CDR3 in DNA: TGTGCCAGCAGCGTGTTCCCTAGCAGCTTATACAATGAGCAGTTCTTC.

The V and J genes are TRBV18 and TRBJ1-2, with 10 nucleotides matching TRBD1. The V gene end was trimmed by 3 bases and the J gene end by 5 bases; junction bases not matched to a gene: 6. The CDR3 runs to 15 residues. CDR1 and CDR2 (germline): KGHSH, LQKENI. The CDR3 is CASSPGTGEGYGYTF. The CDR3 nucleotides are TGTGCCAGCTCACCGGGGACAGGGGAAGGTTATGGCTACACCTTC.

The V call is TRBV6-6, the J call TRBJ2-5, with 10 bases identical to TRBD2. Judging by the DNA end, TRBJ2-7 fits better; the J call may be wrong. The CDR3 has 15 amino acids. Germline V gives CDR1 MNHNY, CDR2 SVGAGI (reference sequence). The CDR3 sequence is CASSYYGLAAYEQYF. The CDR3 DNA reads TGTGCCAGCAGTTACTACGGACTAGCGGCCTACGAGCAGTACTTC.

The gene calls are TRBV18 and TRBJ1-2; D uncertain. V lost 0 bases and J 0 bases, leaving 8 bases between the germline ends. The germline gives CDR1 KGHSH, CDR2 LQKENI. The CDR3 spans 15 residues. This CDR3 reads CASSPPAGPNYGYTF. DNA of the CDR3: TGTGCCAGCTCACCACCGGCGGGCCCTAACTATGGCTACACCTTC. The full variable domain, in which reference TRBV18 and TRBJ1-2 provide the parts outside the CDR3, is NAGVMQNPRHLVRRRGQEARLRCSPMKGHSHVYWYRQLPEEGLKFMVYLQKENIIDESGMPKERFSAEFPKEGPSILRIQQVVRGDSAAYFCASSPPAGPNYGYTFGSGTRLTVV.

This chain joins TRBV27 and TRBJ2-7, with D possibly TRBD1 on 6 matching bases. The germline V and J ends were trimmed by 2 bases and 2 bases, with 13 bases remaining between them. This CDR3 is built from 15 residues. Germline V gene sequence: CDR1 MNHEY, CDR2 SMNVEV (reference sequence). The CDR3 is CASSLLGWDTYEQYF. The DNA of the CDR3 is TGTGCCAGCAGTTTACTGGGCTGGGACACCTACGAGCAGTACTTC.

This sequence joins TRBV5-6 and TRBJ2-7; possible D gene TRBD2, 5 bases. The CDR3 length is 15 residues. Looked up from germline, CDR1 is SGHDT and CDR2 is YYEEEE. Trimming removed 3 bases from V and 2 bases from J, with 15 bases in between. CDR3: CASSWRTAAAYEQYF. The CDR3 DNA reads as TGTGCCAGCAGCTGGAGGACTGCGGCAGCCTACGAGCAGTACTTC.

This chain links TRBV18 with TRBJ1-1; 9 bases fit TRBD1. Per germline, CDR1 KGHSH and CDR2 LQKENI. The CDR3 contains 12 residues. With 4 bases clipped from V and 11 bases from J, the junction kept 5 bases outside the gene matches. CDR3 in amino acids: CASSLRTGEAFF. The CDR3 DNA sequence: TGTGCCAGCTCACTACGGACAGGGGAGGCTTTCTTT.

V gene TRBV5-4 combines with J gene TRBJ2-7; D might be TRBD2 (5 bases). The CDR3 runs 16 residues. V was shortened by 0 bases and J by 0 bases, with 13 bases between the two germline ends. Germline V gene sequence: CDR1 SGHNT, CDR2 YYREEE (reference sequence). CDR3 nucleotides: TGTGCCAGCAGCTTGGATACGGGGAGAAGCTCCTACGAGCAGTACTTC. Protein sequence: CASSLDTGRSSYEQYF.

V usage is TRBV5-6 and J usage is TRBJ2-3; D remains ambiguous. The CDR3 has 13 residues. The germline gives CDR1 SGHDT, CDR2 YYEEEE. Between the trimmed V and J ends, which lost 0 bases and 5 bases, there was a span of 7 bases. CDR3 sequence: CASSLDWGDTQYF. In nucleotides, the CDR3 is TGTGCCAGCAGCTTGGATTGGGGAGATACGCAGTATTTT.